This T cell receptor (beta chain) was captured by sequencing in a study of beta chain features in type 1 diabetes. Points from the study as a whole: Patients' naive, central memory and Treg TCRB repertoires seemed closer to one another than those of healthy donors.

Remarks on this clone: Its antigen is not known.

Expressed TCRB transcripts were sequenced, since all the RNA that had been isolated was reverse transcribed. Assay: immunoSEQ multiplex PCR; the TCRdb copy retains only in-frame clones and omits some. This sample has approximately 60,000 clones, with roughly 60% found just once. V lost 4 bases and J lost 7; bases outside the gene matches: 20. CDR1 is SGHDT and CDR2 is YYEEEE in the germline V gene. The CDR3 is 18 residues long. The chain employs TRBV5-6 and TRBJ1-2, with TRBD1 identical over 9 bases. The sample comprised Tregs from blood. This receptor was identified in a woman between 18 and 29 years old in good health. The CDR3 nucleotides read TGTGCCAGCAGCGCAGCCGGGACAGGGTCATTTCGGAGTCGTGGCTACACCTTC. It translates to CASSAAGTGSFRSRGYTF.